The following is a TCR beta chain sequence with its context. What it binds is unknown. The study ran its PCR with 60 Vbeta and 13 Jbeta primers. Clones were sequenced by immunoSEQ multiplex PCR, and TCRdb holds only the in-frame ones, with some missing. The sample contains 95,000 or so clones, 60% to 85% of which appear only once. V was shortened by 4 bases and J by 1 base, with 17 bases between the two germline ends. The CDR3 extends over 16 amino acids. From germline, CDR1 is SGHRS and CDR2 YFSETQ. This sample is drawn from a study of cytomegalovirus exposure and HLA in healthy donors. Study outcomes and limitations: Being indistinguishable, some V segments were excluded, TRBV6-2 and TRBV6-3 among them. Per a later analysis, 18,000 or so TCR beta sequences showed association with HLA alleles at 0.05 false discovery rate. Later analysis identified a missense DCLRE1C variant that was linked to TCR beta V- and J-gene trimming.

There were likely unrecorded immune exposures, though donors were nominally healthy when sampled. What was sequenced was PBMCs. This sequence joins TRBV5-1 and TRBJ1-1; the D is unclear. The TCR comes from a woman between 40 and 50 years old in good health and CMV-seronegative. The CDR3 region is CASSPPDNTRNTEAFF. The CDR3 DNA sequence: TGCGCCAGCAGCCCGCCTGATAACACACGGAACACTGAAGCTTTCTTT.